This record concerns one TCR beta chain sequence. Only in-frame clones appear in the TCRdb table, and some are missing; sequencing was by immunoSEQ multiplex PCR. Among more than 150,000 clones listed, around 92% were seen once. Per germline, CDR1 SGHRS and CDR2 YFSETQ. Trimming shortened V by 7 bases and J by 2 bases, and 9 bases separated the two germline ends. The CDR3 is 12 residues long. The data originate from a study of T cell responses to AZD1222 COVID-19 vaccine. The input for sequencing was peripheral blood, taken on day 0 of AZD1222 vaccination. The sequence was obtained from an adult in good health. The chain has TRBV5-1 and TRBJ1-2; D remains ambiguous. CDR3 loop: CASSDGNYGYTF. The DNA of the CDR3 is TGCGCCAGCTCGGACGGCAACTATGGCTACACCTTC.